This entry describes one T cell receptor (beta chain). These data belong to a study of shared clonotypes between healthy human individuals. Data came from immunoSEQ multiplex PCR; TCRdb stores just in-frame clones and leaves some out. The sample comprises 2 million to 3 million clones, 80% to 95% of which are singletons, and about 0.34% rests with the top ten. There are 13 residues in the CDR3. V dropped 6 bases and J dropped 2 bases, with 11 bases sitting between them. CDR1 and CDR2 from the germline V gene are SGHTA and FQGNSA. The sample taken for sequencing was naive CD4+ T cells from PBMCs. Subset specified: CD45RA+ positively selected. The chain has TRBV7-2 and TRBJ2-7; D call uncertain. The TCR originated in a man aged 18 to 30 in good health. Some clones in this sample may be carry-over from other donors' samples. The CDR3 DNA reads TGTGCCAGCAGAGGGCCCAGCACCTACGAGCAGTACTTC. Amino acids: CASRGPSTYEQYF.